The T cell receptor beta chain described here comes from a study of cytomegalovirus exposure and HLA in healthy donors. Overall study results and limits: In vitro data verified a few CMV-associated chains as specific for CMV antigens.

Of note for this clone: What it recognizes is unknown.

Both 60 Vbeta primers and 13 Jbeta primers went into the PCR. Data came from immunoSEQ multiplex PCR; TCRdb stores just in-frame clones and leaves some out. Among about 120,000 clones listed, 77% were seen once. The CDR3 spans 14 residues. The genes are TRBV21-1 and TRBJ2-3; the table's D call of TRBD2 was not tested on the DNA. TRBV21-1 is a documented pseudogene. The TCR was taken from a man aged 18 to 30 in good health and CMV-seropositive. The material sequenced was PBMCs. The CDR3 spells CASSKTSGTDTQYF. CDR3 in DNA: TGTGCCAGCAGCAAAACTAGCGGGACAGATACGCAGTATTTT.